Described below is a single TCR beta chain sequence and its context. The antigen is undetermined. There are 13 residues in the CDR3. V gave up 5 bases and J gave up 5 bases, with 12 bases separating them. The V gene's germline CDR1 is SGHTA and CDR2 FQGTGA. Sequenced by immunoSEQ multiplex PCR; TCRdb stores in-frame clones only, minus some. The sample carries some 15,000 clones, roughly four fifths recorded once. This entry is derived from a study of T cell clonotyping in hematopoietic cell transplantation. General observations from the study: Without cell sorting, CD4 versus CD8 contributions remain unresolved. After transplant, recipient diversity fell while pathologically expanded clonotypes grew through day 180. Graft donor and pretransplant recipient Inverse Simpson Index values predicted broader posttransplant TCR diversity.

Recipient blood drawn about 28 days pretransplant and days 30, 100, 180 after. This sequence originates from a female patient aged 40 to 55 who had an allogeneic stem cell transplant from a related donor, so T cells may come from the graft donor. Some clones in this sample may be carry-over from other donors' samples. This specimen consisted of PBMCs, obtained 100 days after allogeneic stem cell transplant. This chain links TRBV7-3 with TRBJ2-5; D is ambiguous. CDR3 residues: CASSRVVGETQYF. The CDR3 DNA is TGTGCCAGCAGCCGGGTAGTTGGGGAGACCCAGTACTTC.